The 23 T cell receptor beta chains below all came from one sample that was sequenced in a study of Graves' ophthalmopathy and Graves' hyperthyroidism listed by TCRdb under 2018. Sequencing instrument: Illumina HiSeq 2000. For repertoire sequencing, the TCR beta CDR3 regions were amplified from RNA transcripts. HTBI primers and the Qiagen OneStep RT-PCR kit were used in a first-round RT-PCR, which was followed by a second-round multiplex PCR, size selection and purification. TCRdb trimmed the raw reads at Q25, called clones with MiXCR and kept productive beta chains. For every CDR3 protein sequence, its rows merge into one entry that carries the most common genes and DNA. Across this sample there are around 590,000 distinct CDR3 sequences, with under 45% seen only once. The ten largest clonotypes hold 3.5% to 5% of the sample. The specimen was peripheral blood or thyroid tissue (not recorded which). The receptor source for this set is an adult man with Graves' hyperthyroidism.

This clonotype has a count of ten or more. The rearrangement uses TRBV6-6 and TRBJ1-2; no clear D. V lost 2 bases, J lost 5 bases, and 9 bases lay in between. Germline V lookup: CDR1 MNHNY, CDR2 SVGAGI (reference sequence). The length of the CDR3 is 13 residues. CDR3 amino acids: CASSYGSSYGYTF. CDR3 coding DNA: TGTGCCAGCAGTTACGGTTCATCGTATGGCTACACCTTC.

Turning to this clonotype: Compared with germline, one end of the junction differs, possibly owing to a read error. CDR3 amino acids: CRARDRGYNSPLHF. The DNA for the CDR3 is TGCAGAGCTAGGGACAGGGGTTATAATTCACCCCTCCACTTT. The chain couples TRBV20-1 to TRBJ1-6; 10 bases line up with TRBD1. Germline values: CDR1 DFQATT, CDR2 SNEGSKA (reference sequence). This CDR3 has 14 amino acids.

This clonotype appeared a few times. J is TRBJ2-7 and V is TRBV3-1, with D hard to call. Looked up from germline, CDR1 is LGHDT and CDR2 is YNNKEL (reference sequence). The CDR3 length is 12 residues. The V gene lost 1 base and the J gene lost 2 bases, with 3 bases spanning the gap. The CDR3 protein is CASSQVTYEQYF. CDR3 nucleotide sequence: TGTGCCAGCAGCCAAGTGACCTACGAGCAGTACTTC.

In the case of this clonotype: One junction end disagrees with the germline gene, perhaps due to a read error. The V gene is TRBV7-2, the J gene TRBJ2-1, with D possibly TRBD1 on 6 matching bases. Looked up from germline, CDR1 is SGHTA and CDR2 is FQGNSA. This CDR3 has 15 amino acids. The CDR3 DNA is TGTGCTAGCAGCTTTACCCACAGGGCCAGCAATGAGCAGTTCTTC. Encoded protein: CASSFTHRASNEQFF.

With respect to this clonotype: This may stem from a read error, because a much larger clone lies one nucleotide away. The chain combines TRBV12-3 or TRBV12-4 with TRBJ2-7, with TRBD1 matching over 11 bases. This CDR3 region has 14 residues. V shed 4 bases, J shed 6 bases, and the junction held 5 bases outside the gene matches. The CDR3 nucleotides are TGTGCCAGCAGTTCCCGGACAGGGGGCGGCGAGCAGTACTTC. Translating it yields CASSSRTGGGEQYF.

J is TRBJ2-7 and V is TRBV29-1, with TRBD2 matching over 8 bases. With 4 bases clipped from V and 5 bases from J, the junction kept 7 bases outside the gene matches. The CDR3 extends over 13 amino acids. Germline V gene lookup returns CDR1 SQVTM and CDR2 ANQGSEA. CDR3 sequence (DNA): TGCAGCGTTGTCCCCGGGACTAGTCACGAGCAGTACTTC. Protein: CSVVPGTSHEQYF.

The chain combines TRBV7-3 with TRBJ2-7; 10 nucleotides align to TRBD2. From germline, CDR1 is SGHTA and CDR2 FQGTGA. The CDR3 consists of 16 residues. The trim removed 5 bases at V and 0 bases at J, leaving 7 bases unmatched. The CDR3 DNA reads as TGTGCCAGCAGCCCCGTAGCGGGAGGAAGCTCCTACGAGCAGTACTTC. Translation gives CASSPVAGGSSYEQYF.

The chain combines TRBV29-1 with TRBJ2-7; D is ambiguous. The V gene lost 5 bases and the J gene lost 2 bases, with 7 bases spanning the gap. Germline CDR1 is SQVTM and CDR2 is ANQGSEA. The CDR3 has 11 residues. The CDR3 is CSVFDTYEQYF. The DNA for the CDR3 is TGCAGCGTTTTTGACACCTACGAGCAGTACTTC.

This rearrangement joins TRBV6-5 to TRBJ2-5, with 12 bases that match TRBD2. The CDR3 is 16 amino acids. Germline CDR1 reads MNHEY; CDR2 reads SVGAGI. The ends lost 4 bases at V and 5 bases at J; junction bases unmatched: 8. This CDR3 reads CASSLRASGGGETQYF. CDR3 coding DNA: TGTGCCAGCAGTTTACGGGCTAGCGGGGGGGGGGAGACCCAGTACTTC.

The chain is built from TRBV2 and TRBJ2-1; 8 nucleotides agree with TRBD2. V gave up 6 bases and J gave up 2 bases; unmatched junction bases: 9. This CDR3 contains 16 residues. Germline V lookup: CDR1 SNHLY, CDR2 FYNNEI. The CDR3 nucleotides are TGTGCCAGCAGCTTAGAACTAGCGGCAGCCTACAATGAGCAGTTCTTC. Protein sequence: CASSLELAAAYNEQFF.

Comments on this clonotype: A much larger clone differs from this one at a single base, so this may be a read error. The chain joins TRBV20-1 to TRBJ1-1; no reliable D call. This CDR3 region has 13 residues. Germline V gene data show CDR1 as DFQATT and CDR2 as SNEGSKA (reference sequence). The CDR3 here is CSARPPGNTGAFF. The CDR3 DNA reads as TGCAGTGCTAGGCCCCCCGGGAACACTGGAGCTTTCTTT.

This chain uses TRBV10-3 with TRBJ2-5; a weak D match, TRBD1 (7 bases). The CDR3 sequence is 13 residues long. Trimming removed 8 bases from V and 5 bases from J, with 15 bases in between. Germline CDR1 ENHRY, CDR2 SYGVKD. The chain's CDR3 is CAIPQGGLETQYF. The DNA of the CDR3 is TGTGCCATCCCCCAGGGGGGTTTGGAGACCCAGTACTTC.

Ten or more counts support this clonotype. The chain carries TRBV10-2 and TRBJ2-5, with 10 bases lining up with TRBD2. Germline CDR1 reads WSHSY; CDR2 reads SAAADI. The CDR3 has 14 amino acids. V was pared by 10 bases and J by 5 bases, with 10 bases of the junction left unmatched. The CDR3 nucleotides are TGCGCCACCTTGCTGGGACTAGCGTCGGAGACCCAGTACTTC. It yields the protein CATLLGLASETQYF.

The chain carries TRBV10-2 and TRBJ2-7, with TRBD2 matching over 9 bases. CDR3 length: 14 amino acids. Germline CDR1 reads WSHSY; CDR2 reads SAAADI. After removal of 6 bases from V and 6 bases from J, the junction contained 9 bases not matched to a gene. DNA of the CDR3: TGCGCCAGCAGGTTAGCGGGAGTGGCTAGCGAGCAGTACTTC. It encodes CASRLAGVASEQYF.

The gene calls are TRBV12-3 or TRBV12-4 and TRBJ2-2; D uncertain. This CDR3 is 11 amino acids long. Trimming removed 3 bases from V and 11 bases from J, with 7 bases in between. CDR3 in amino acids: CASSFSFELFF. CDR3 coding DNA: TGTGCCAGCAGTTTCTCATTTGAGCTGTTTTTT.

This clonotype was observed a few times. This rearrangement joins TRBV3-1 to TRBJ1-1; D may be TRBD1 (6 bases). V lost 6 bases to trimming and J lost 5 bases, with 13 bases between them. The CDR3 loop spans 13 amino acids. Per the germline V gene, CDR1 is LGHDT and CDR2 is YNNKEL (reference sequence). DNA for the CDR3: TGTGCCAGCAGTCGGACAGCGGGTACTGAAGCTTTCTTT. It codes for CASSRTAGTEAFF.

This clonotype was counted at least ten times. The chain uses TRBV3-1 and TRBJ1-1, with D uncertain. Trimming stripped 1 base from V and 3 bases from J, with 6 bases between. The CDR3 is 13 residues long. Germline V CDR1 and CDR2: LGHDT, YNNKEL (reference sequence). CDR3 DNA: TGTGCCAGCAGCCAAGTGTGGCACACTGAAGCTTTCTTT. This translates into CASSQVWHTEAFF.

This chain connects TRBV30 to TRBJ1-1; D ambiguous. V shed 4 bases and J shed 6 bases, with 15 bases lying between them. Germline CDR1 GTSNPN, CDR2 SVGIG (reference sequence). The CDR3 is 13 residues long. CDR3 bases: TGTGCCTGGAATCTAATAAATGGCGCTGAAGCTTTCTTT. This encodes CAWNLINGAEAFF. Looking up the rest from reference TRBV30 and TRBJ1-1 gives the full variable domain: SQTIHQWPATLVQPVGSPLSLECTVEGTSNPNLYWYRQAAGRGLQLLFYSVGIGQISSEVPQNLSASRPQDRQFILSSKKLLLSDSGFYLCAWNLINGAEAFFGQGTRLTVV.

This clonotype was detected ten times or more. This chain links TRBV6-1 with TRBJ2-5; TRBD1 is a possible D gene (6 bases). Germline CDR1 is MNHNS and CDR2 is SASEGT. V lost 4 bases, J lost 2 bases, and 14 bases lay in between. The CDR3 extends over 15 amino acids. CDR3 amino acids: CASSAAGTSQETQYF. CDR3 nucleotides: TGTGCCAGCAGTGCAGCCGGGACATCGCAAGAGACCCAGTACTTC.

This clonotype was seen ten or more times. The chain joins TRBV12-3 or TRBV12-4 to TRBJ2-7; 7 nucleotides agree with TRBD2. V shed 2 bases and J 6 bases; nucleotides not matched to a gene: 16. This CDR3 contains 17 residues. CDR3 bases: TGTGCCAGCAGTTTATCCCGCGCCGGCGGGAGACCGGTCGAGCAGTACTTC. Translating it yields CASSLSRAGGRPVEQYF.

The chain has TRBV5-5 and TRBJ2-7; D might be TRBD1 (6 bases). Between the trimmed V and J ends, which lost 7 bases and 0 bases, there was a span of 20 bases. The CDR3 has 16 amino acids. The germline V gene encodes CDR1 SGHKS and CDR2 YYEKEE (reference sequence). The CDR3 DNA sequence: TGTGCCAGCTCACCCACACAGGGTCCTAGCTCCTACGAGCAGTACTTC. Residues: CASSPTQGPSSYEQYF. Complete variable domain (other parts from reference TRBV5-5 and TRBJ2-7): DAGVTQSPTHLIKTRGQQVTLRCSPISGHKSVSWYQQVLGQGPQFIFQYYEKEERGRGNFPDRFSARQFPNYSSELNVNALLLGDSALYLCASSPTQGPSSYEQYFGPGTRLTVT.

This clonotype was recorded many times. V usage is TRBV6-5 and J usage is TRBJ1-2; a possible D gene is TRBD1 (6 bases). The CDR3 contains 14 residues. The germline V gene encodes CDR1 MNHEY and CDR2 SVGAGI. Trimming stripped 0 bases from V and 8 bases from J, with 13 bases between. The CDR3 DNA follows: TGTGCCAGCAGTTACTCCCGACAGGAGTACGGCTACACCTTC. Amino acid sequence: CASSYSRQEYGYTF.

As to this clonotype: This may be a read error: a much more frequent sequence differs by one nucleotide. The chain employs TRBV15 and TRBJ2-5; 11 nucleotides match TRBD2. CDR3 size: 15 residues. Trimming removed 10 bases from V and 5 bases from J; junction bases left unmatched: 12. Germline V CDR1 and CDR2: LNHNV, YYDKDF (reference sequence). In nucleotides, the CDR3 is TGTGCCAGCGGCCCTGTAGCGGGGGGGCAGGAGACCCAGTACTTC. As protein: CASGPVAGGQETQYF.